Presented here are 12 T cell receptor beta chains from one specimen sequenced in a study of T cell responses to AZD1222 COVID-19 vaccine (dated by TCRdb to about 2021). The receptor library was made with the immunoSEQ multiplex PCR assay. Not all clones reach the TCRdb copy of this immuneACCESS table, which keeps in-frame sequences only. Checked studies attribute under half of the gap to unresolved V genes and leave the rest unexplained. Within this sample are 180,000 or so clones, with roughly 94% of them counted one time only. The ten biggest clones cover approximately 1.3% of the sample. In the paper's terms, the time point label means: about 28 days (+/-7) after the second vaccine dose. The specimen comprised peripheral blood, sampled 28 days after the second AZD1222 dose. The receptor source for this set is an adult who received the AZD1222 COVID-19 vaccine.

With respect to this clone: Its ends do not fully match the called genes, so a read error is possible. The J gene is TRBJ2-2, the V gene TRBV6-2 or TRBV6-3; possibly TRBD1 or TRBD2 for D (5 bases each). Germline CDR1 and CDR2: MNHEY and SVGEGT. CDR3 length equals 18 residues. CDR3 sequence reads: CASSFSSRESPNPGELFF. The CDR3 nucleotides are TGTGCCAGCAGTTTTTCGTCCAGGGAGTCGCCGAACCCCGGGGAGCTGTTTTTT.

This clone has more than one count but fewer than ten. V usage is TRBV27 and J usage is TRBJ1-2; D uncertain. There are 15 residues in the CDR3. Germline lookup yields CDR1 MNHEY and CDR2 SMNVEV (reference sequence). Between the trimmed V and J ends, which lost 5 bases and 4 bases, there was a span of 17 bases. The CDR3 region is CASSQTVGRSYGYTF. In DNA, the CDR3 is TGTGCCAGCAGTCAAACGGTAGGGAGGAGCTATGGCTACACCTTC.

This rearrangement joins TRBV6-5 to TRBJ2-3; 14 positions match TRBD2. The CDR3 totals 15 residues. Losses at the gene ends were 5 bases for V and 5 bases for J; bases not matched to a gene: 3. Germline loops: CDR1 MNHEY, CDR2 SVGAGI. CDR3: CASSRLAGGQDTQYF. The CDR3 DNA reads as TGTGCCAGCAGTAGACTAGCGGGGGGGCAAGATACGCAGTATTTT.

CDR3 DNA sequence: TGTGCCAGCAGCCCTCGAGGCGGGGGCCCCTACGAGCAGTACTTC. This translates into CASSPRGGGPYEQYF. The rearrangement joins TRBV7-2 to TRBJ2-7, with D perhaps TRBD2 (7 bases). The germline V and J ends were trimmed by 5 bases and 2 bases, with 16 bases remaining between them. Germline V CDR1 and CDR2: SGHTA, FQGNSA. This CDR3 has 15 residues.

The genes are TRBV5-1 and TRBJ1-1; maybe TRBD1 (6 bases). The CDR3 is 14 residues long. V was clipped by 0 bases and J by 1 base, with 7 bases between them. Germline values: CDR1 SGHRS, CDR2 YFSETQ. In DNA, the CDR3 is TGCGCCAGCAGCTTGGCGGGGGCGAACACTGAAGCTTTCTTT. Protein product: CASSLAGANTEAFF.

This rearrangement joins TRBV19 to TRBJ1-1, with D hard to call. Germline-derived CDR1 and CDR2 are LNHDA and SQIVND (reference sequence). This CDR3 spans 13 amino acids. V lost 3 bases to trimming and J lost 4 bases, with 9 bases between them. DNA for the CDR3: TGTGCCAGTAGTATTAAGGGTAGCACTGAAGCTTTCTTT. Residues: CASSIKGSTEAFF.

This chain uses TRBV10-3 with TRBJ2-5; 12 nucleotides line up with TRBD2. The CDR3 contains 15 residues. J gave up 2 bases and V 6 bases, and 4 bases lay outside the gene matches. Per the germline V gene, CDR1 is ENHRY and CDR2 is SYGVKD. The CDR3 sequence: CAISAGTSGQETQYF. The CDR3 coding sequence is TGTGCCATCAGCGCCGGGACTAGCGGGCAAGAGACCCAGTACTTC.

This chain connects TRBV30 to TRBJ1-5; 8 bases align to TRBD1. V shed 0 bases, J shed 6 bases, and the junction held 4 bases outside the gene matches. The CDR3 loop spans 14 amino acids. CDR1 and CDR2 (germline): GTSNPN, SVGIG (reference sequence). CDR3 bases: TGTGCCTGGAGTGTAGGACAGGGTGTTCAGCCCCAGCATTTT. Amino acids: CAWSVGQGVQPQHF.

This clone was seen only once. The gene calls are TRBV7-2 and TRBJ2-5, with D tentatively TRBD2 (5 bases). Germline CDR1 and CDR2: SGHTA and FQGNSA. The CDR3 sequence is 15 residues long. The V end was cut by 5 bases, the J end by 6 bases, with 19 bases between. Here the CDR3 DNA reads TGTGCCAGCAGCCCCCCCAGACTACATGGGAAGACCCAGTACTTC. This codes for CASSPPRLHGKTQYF.

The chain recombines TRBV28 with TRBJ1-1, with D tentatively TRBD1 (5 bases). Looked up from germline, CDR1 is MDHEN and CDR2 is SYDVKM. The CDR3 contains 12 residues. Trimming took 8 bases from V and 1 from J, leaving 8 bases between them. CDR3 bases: TGTGCCAGCGATAGGGGGAACACTGAAGCTTTCTTT. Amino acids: CASDRGNTEAFF.

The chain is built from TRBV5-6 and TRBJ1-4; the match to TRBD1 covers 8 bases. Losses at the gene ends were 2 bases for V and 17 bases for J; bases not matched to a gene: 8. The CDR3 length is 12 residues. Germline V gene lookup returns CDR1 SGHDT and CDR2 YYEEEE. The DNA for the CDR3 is TGTGCCAGCAGCTTAGGGGCGGACAGGGAATTTTTT. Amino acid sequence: CASSLGADREFF. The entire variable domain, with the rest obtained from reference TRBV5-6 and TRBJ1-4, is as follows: DAGVTQSPTHLIKTRGQQVTLRCSPKSGHDTVSWYQQALGQGPQFIFQYYEEEERQRGNFPDRFSGHQFPNYSSELNVNALLLGDSALYLCASSLGADREFFGSGTQLSVL.

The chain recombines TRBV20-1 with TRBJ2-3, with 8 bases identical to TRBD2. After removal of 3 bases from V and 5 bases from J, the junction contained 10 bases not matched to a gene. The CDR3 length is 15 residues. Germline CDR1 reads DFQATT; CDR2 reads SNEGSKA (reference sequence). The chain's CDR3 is CSASFGGGAGDTQYF. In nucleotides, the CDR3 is TGCAGTGCTAGTTTCGGGGGGGGCGCCGGAGATACGCAGTATTTT.